The 19 T cell receptor beta chains reported below all come from one sample, sequenced in a study of control samples from healthy donors and cancer patients. The repertoire was sequenced with immunoSEQ multiplex PCR; TCRdb's copy has only in-frame clones and lacks some. The top ten hold approximately 2% of the sample, which has roughly 190,000 clones, about 89% seen once. The sequenced sample was blood. The receptors derive from a man in his thirties or forties in good health.

V usage is TRBV4-1 and J usage is TRBJ2-7; TRBD1 might be the D (5 bases). This CDR3 contains 13 residues. With 1 base removed from V and 5 bases from J, the gap between germline ends came to 9 bases. The germline gives CDR1 MGHRA, CDR2 YSYEKL. CDR3 DNA sequence: TGCGCCAGCAGCCAAGTTTCAGGGCACGAGCAGTACTTC. Translating gives CASSQVSGHEQYF.

This chain connects TRBV5-1 to TRBJ2-6; the D gene could be TRBD1 or TRBD2 (5 bases each). Germline V lookup: CDR1 SGHRS, CDR2 YFSETQ. Trimming took 2 bases from V and 0 from J, leaving 6 bases between them. The length of the CDR3 is 15 residues. CDR3 protein: CASSFGGSGANVLTF. The DNA for the CDR3 is TGCGCCAGCAGCTTTGGGGGCTCTGGGGCCAACGTCCTGACTTTC.

This clone was picked up one time. The chain employs TRBV11-2 and TRBJ1-2; D gene unclear. Germline V gene lookup returns CDR1 SGHAT and CDR2 FQNNGV. The CDR3 covers 14 residues. Deletions cut 5 bases from V and 7 bases from J, with 17 bases between. This CDR3 reads CASSTQFPATGYTF. In DNA form, the CDR3 reads TGTGCCAGCAGCACCCAGTTCCCCGCGACTGGCTACACCTTC.

The chain recombines TRBV2 with TRBJ1-6; D not certain. V lost 6 bases and J lost 9, with 15 bases in between. Germline V gene data show CDR1 as SNHLY and CDR2 as FYNNEI. The CDR3 has 14 amino acids. The CDR3 DNA is TGTGCCAGCAGGACCGGCACTTCGGGTTCACCCCTCCACTTT. Residues: CASRTGTSGSPLHF.

The chain employs TRBV5-8 and TRBJ2-1, with unresolved D. Germline assignment: CDR1 SGHTS and CDR2 YDEGEE. V was trimmed by 3 bases and J by 7 bases, leaving 20 bases between them. The CDR3 runs 16 residues. CDR3 amino acids: CASSSILISIKNEQFF. CDR3 coding DNA: TGTGCCAGCAGCTCGATATTAATTAGTATTAAAAATGAGCAGTTCTTC.

V gene TRBV6-1 combines with J gene TRBJ2-7, with a possible D match to TRBD2 (7 bases). V was shortened by 2 bases and J by 3 bases, with 14 bases between the two germline ends. The CDR3 is 15 residues long. Per germline, CDR1 MNHNS and CDR2 SASEGT. The CDR3 bases are TGTGCCAGCAGTGAAACTCGGGGGGCGCGCTACGAGCAGTACTTC. This codes for CASSETRGARYEQYF.

The V call is TRBV7-9, the J call TRBJ2-3; 15 bases agree with TRBD2. The V segment lost 11 bases and the J segment 3 bases; nucleotides outside the gene matches: 9. Germline CDR1 is SEHNR and CDR2 is FQNEAQ (reference sequence). This CDR3 spans 16 amino acids. The DNA for the CDR3 is TGTGCCCATAGGGATGGGACTAGCGGGGGGACAGATACGCAGTATTTT. Amino acid sequence: CAHRDGTSGGTDTQYF. Using reference TRBV7-9 and TRBJ2-3 for the parts outside the CDR3, the full variable domain is DTGVSQNPRHKITKRGQNVTFRCDPISEHNRLYWYRQTLGQGPEFLTYFQNEAQLEKSRLLSDRFSAERPKGSFSTLEIQRTEQGDSAMYLCAHRDGTSGGTDTQYFGPGTRLTVL.

This clone was picked up one time. This sequence joins TRBV30 and TRBJ1-6; D may be TRBD1 (6 bases). The CDR3 has 16 amino acids. CDR1 is GTSNPN, CDR2 SVGIG, per germline (reference sequence). Deletions cut 2 bases from V and 7 bases from J, with 18 bases between. CDR3 in amino acids: CAWSLEVGGRNSPLHF. The CDR3 DNA reads as TGTGCCTGGAGTCTAGAAGTTGGGGGCAGGAATTCACCCCTCCACTTT.

This clone occurred a few times. This chain uses TRBV7-9 with TRBJ2-2; 8 bases are a match to TRBD1. The CDR3 extends over 16 amino acids. V trimming: 5 bases; J trimming: 1 base; junction bases outside the gene matches: 6. Looked up from germline, CDR1 is SEHNR and CDR2 is FQNEAQ (reference sequence). The CDR3 DNA is TGTGCCAGCAGCGCCCCCGGACAGGGGAACACCGGGGAGCTGTTTTTT. The encoded protein is CASSAPGQGNTGELFF.

The chain joins TRBV4-1 to TRBJ1-4; D call uncertain. V shed 1 base and J shed 3 bases, with 18 bases lying between them. From germline, CDR1 is MGHRA and CDR2 YSYEKL. The CDR3 loop spans 18 amino acids. CDR3 protein: CASSQGVLRSASNEKLFF. CDR3 coding DNA: TGCGCCAGCAGCCAAGGTGTATTGCGGTCAGCGTCTAATGAAAAACTGTTTTTT.

This chain uses TRBV3-1 (or the pseudogene TRBV3-2) with TRBJ2-3, with TRBD2 matching over 13 bases. Germline loops: CDR1 LGHDT, CDR2 YNNKEL (reference sequence). The CDR3 is 18 residues long. The V gene end was trimmed by 4 bases and the J gene end by 0 bases; junction bases not matched to a gene: 7. CDR3 in DNA: TGTGCCAGCAGCCGGACTAGCGGGGGAGGTATGAGCACAGATACGCAGTATTTT. Its protein is CASSRTSGGGMSTDTQYF.

The V call is TRBV5-4, the J call TRBJ2-3, with D hard to call. The CDR3 has 14 residues. V lost 5 bases to trimming and J lost 6 bases, with 16 bases between them. The V gene's germline CDR1 is SGHNT and CDR2 YYREEE (reference sequence). This CDR3 reads CASSVRPLSDTQYF. CDR3 DNA sequence: TGTGCCAGCAGTGTGCGCCCCCTGAGTGATACGCAGTATTTT. The full variable domain, completed using reference TRBV5-4 and TRBJ2-3, is ETGVTQSPTHLIKTRGQQVTLRCSSQSGHNTVSWYQQALGQGPQFIFQYYREEENGRGNFPPRFSGLQFPNYSSELNVNALELDDSALYLCASSVRPLSDTQYFGPGTRLTVL.

The chain recombines TRBV6-1 with TRBJ1-2; D is ambiguous. The CDR3 has 15 amino acids. Germline CDR1 and CDR2: MNHNS and SASEGT. Trimming removed 0 bases at V and 4 bases at J, with 12 bases between. This CDR3 is CASSEATGTFYGYTF. CDR3 nucleotide sequence: TGTGCCAGCAGTGAAGCGACGGGAACCTTCTATGGCTACACCTTC.

V usage is TRBV5-1 and J usage is TRBJ1-1; 8 nucleotides line up with TRBD1. Germline V gene sequence: CDR1 SGHRS, CDR2 YFSETQ. The CDR3 is 14 residues long. V trimming: 0 bases; J trimming: 4 bases; junction bases outside the gene matches: 2. The CDR3 loop reads CASSLDRGSTEAFF. The CDR3 DNA reads TGCGCCAGCAGCTTGGACAGGGGGAGCACTGAAGCTTTCTTT. The full variable domain, completed using reference TRBV5-1 and TRBJ1-1, is KAGVTQTPRYLIKTRGQQVTLSCSPISGHRSVSWYQQTPGQGLQFLFEYFSETQRNKGNFPGRFSGRQFSNSRSEMNVSTLELGDSALYLCASSLDRGSTEAFFGQGTRLTVV.

The V gene is TRBV15, the J gene TRBJ2-6, with a tentative D call TRBD1 (5 bases). The V and J ends lost 2 bases and 0 bases respectively, with 11 bases between them. Looked up from germline, CDR1 is LNHNV and CDR2 is YYDKDF (reference sequence). The CDR3 is made up of 17 amino acids. CDR3 amino acids: CATSRRQFNSGANVLTF. CDR3 nucleotides: TGTGCCACCAGCAGAAGACAGTTCAACTCTGGGGCCAACGTCCTGACTTTC.

This chain links TRBV2 with TRBJ2-2; D perhaps matches TRBD2 (6 bases). Deletions cut 5 bases from V and 7 bases from J, with 11 bases between. There are 13 residues in the CDR3. Germline V gives CDR1 SNHLY, CDR2 FYNNEI. CDR3 sequence: CASSQSGGGELFF. The CDR3 nucleotides are TGTGCCAGCAGTCAGTCCGGGGGCGGGGAGCTGTTTTTT. The variable domain in full, completed from reference TRBV2 and TRBJ2-2, reads EPEVTQTPSHQVTQMGQEVILRCVPISNHLYFYWYRQILGQKVEFLVSFYNNEISEKSEIFDDQFSVERPDGSNFTLKIRSTKLEDSAMYFCASSQSGGGELFFGEGSRLTVL.

The rearrangement joins TRBV30 to TRBJ2-7; D might be TRBD1 (5 bases). Germline CDR1 GTSNPN, CDR2 SVGIG (reference sequence). Trimming removed 8 bases from V and 7 bases from J, with 15 bases in between. The CDR3 spans 11 residues. CDR3 loop: CAVGGAQEQYF. The CDR3 DNA reads TGTGCCGTGGGTGGGGCTCAAGAGCAGTACTTC.

J is TRBJ2-7 and V is TRBV18, with 10 bases identical to TRBD1. This CDR3 region has 14 residues. Looked up from germline, CDR1 is KGHSH and CDR2 is LQKENI. Trimming removed 2 bases from V and 8 bases from J; junction bases left unmatched: 6. The CDR3 region is CASSPDRGRGQQYF. CDR3 nucleotides: TGTGCCAGCTCACCAGACAGGGGGCGCGGGCAGCAGTACTTC. The variable domain in full, completed from reference TRBV18 and TRBJ2-7, reads NAGVMQNPRHLVRRRGQEARLRCSPMKGHSHVYWYRQLPEEGLKFMVYLQKENIIDESGMPKERFSAEFPKEGPSILRIQQVVRGDSAAYFCASSPDRGRGQQYFGPGTRLTVT.

A note on this clone: Additional DNA sequences in this sample encode the identical CDR3. The chain carries TRBV5-1 and TRBJ1-1; 7 nucleotides agree with TRBD1. V shed 4 bases, J shed 7 bases, and the junction held 1 base outside the gene matches. This CDR3 has 11 amino acids. Germline-derived CDR1 and CDR2 are SGHRS and YFSETQ. For the CDR3, the DNA is TGCGCCAGCAGCAGGGACAGTGAAGCTTTCTTT. Amino acid sequence: CASSRDSEAFF.